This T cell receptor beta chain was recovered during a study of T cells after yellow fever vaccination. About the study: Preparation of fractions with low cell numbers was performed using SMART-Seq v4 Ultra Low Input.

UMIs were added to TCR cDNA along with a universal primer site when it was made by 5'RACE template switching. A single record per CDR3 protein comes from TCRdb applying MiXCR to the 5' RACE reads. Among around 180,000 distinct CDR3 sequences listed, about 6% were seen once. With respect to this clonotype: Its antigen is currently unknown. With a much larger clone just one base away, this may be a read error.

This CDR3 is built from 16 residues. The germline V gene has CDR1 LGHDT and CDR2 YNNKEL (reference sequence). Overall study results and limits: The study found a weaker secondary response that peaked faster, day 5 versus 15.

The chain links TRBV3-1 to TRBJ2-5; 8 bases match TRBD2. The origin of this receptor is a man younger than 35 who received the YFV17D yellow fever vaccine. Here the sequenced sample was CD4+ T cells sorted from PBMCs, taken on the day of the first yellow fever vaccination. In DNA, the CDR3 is TGTGCCGGCAGCCAAGACCAGCGGGGGAGCCAAGAGACCCAGTACTTC. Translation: CAGSQDQRGSQETQYF.